The clone carrying this T cell receptor (beta chain) was recorded once. Its antigen is as yet unknown. These data originate in a study of vaccination effects on CD4 cells after COVID-19. Study-wide background: Samples that were drawn after vaccination came a median of 72 days after the second dose.

This CDR3 comprises 15 residues. Germline V CDR1 and CDR2: SGHRS, YFSETQ. V lost 0 bases and J 0 bases, leaving 4 bases between the germline ends. Antigen-specific CD4+ T cells were first expanded with viral peptide pools by the ViraFEST assay and only then sequenced. Investigators separated out CD4+ T cells once approximately 9 days of culture had passed. The vaccine given was either BNT162b2 or mRNA-1273, in two doses. Half-medium replacement with IL-2 medium occurred on days 3 and 7. Whole-study findings and limits: Clones induced by infection and by vaccine showed marked clonal contraction late after vaccination.

TCRdb's copy holds only in-frame clones and misses some; the assay was immunoSEQ multiplex PCR. The sample records 30,000 to 40,000 clones, roughly 67% being singletons. This TCR was sampled from a human donor who received a COVID-19 vaccine. This specimen consisted of CD4+ T cells from PBMCs cultured with SARS-CoV-2 spike peptides, obtained after COVID-19 vaccination. The chain has TRBV5-1 and TRBJ2-6; D gene unclear. The CDR3 here is CASSLDGSGANVLTF. The DNA for the CDR3 is TGCGCCAGCAGCTTGGACGGCTCTGGGGCCAACGTCCTGACTTTC.